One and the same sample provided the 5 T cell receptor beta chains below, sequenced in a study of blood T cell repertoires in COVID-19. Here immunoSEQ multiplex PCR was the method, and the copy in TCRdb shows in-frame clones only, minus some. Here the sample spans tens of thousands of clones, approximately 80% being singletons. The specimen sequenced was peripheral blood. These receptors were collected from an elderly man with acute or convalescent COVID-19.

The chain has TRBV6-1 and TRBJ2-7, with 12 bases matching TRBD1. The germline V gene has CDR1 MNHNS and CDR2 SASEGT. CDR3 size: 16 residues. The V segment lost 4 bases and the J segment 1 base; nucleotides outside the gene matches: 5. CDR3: CASSGGTGGPSYEQYF. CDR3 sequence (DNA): TGTGCCAGCAGTGGGGGGACAGGGGGCCCTTCCTACGAGCAGTACTTC.

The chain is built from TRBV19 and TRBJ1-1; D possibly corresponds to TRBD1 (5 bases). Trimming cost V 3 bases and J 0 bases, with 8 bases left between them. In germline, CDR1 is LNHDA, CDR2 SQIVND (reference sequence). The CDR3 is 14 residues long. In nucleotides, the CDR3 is TGTGCCAGTAGTATCAGGGCCCTGAACACTGAAGCTTTCTTT. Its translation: CASSIRALNTEAFF.

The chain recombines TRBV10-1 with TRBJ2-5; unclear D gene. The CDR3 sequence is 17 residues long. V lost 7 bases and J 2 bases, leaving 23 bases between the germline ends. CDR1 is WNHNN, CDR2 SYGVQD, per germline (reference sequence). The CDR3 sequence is CASNLNPRLEQQETQYF. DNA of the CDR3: TGCGCCAGCAATCTCAACCCCCGACTTGAGCAACAAGAGACCCAGTACTTC.

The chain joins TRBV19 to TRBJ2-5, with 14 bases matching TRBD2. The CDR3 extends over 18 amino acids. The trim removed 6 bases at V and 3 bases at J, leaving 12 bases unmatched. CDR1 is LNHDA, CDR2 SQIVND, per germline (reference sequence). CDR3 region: CASSRTTSGGAREETQYF. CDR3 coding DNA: TGTGCCAGTAGCCGTACGACTAGCGGGGGGGCCAGAGAAGAGACCCAGTACTTC.

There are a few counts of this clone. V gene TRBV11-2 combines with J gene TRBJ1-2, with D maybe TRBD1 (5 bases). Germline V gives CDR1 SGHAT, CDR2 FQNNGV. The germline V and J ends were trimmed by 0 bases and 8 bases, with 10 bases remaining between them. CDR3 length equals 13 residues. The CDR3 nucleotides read TGTGCCAGCAGCTTAGATCCAGGGCGGGGCTACACCTTC. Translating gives CASSLDPGRGYTF.